This T cell receptor beta chain was recorded in a study of cytomegalovirus exposure and HLA in healthy donors. Findings of the study overall: Among the most significant clusters, several appeared linked to common viral pathogens in a later analysis. TCR beta V- and J-gene trimming was later associated with a missense DCLRE1C variant.

As to this clone: Its antigen is not known. Other DNA sequences within the sample encode an identical CDR3.

In the PCR, 60 Vbeta and 13 Jbeta primers were used. In the study's own analysis: Around 83 million unique TCR beta chains, roughly 10 million shared, were counted in a later analysis. TCRdb keeps only in-frame clones here, not all; method: immunoSEQ multiplex PCR. V and J calls and clone size come straight from that table; D and trimming were deduced from the DNA. This listing includes about 72,000 clones. The V and J ends lost 8 bases and 2 bases, in that order; junction bases with no gene match: 9. The CDR3 extends over 15 amino acids. Germline V gene lookup returns CDR1 MNHNS and CDR2 SASEGT. The rearrangement uses TRBV6-1 and TRBJ2-7, with 10 positions matching TRBD1. The TCR was taken from a man aged 40-50 years in good health and CMV-seronegative. Sequencing was done on a sample of PBMCs. This chain's CDR3 is CASLAPGQGTYEQYF. The CDR3 bases are TGTGCCAGCTTAGCTCCGGGACAGGGGACCTACGAGCAGTACTTC.